This TCR beta chain appears in the sequencing data of a study of T-cell memory formation after mild COVID-19. Whole-study results and caveats: Later expanders leaned CD4+, whereas day 15 to 85 contracting clones were balanced CD4/CD8. Among contracting clones, CD4+ were mainly CM/EM and CD8+ enriched in EMRA.

Germline CDR1 and CDR2: SEHNR and FQNEAQ (reference sequence). The CDR3 is made up of 13 amino acids. The V and J ends lost 4 bases and 2 bases respectively, with 7 bases between them. To note about this clonotype: The target antigen is unknown.

TCRdb itself ran the 5' RACE reads through MiXCR, one entry per CDR3 protein. Of around 300,000 distinct CDR3 sequences in the sample, roughly 13% were seen once. The source material was PBMCs or a T cell subset sorted from them (not recorded which). This receptor was obtained from a young man who had mild COVID-19 (a few samples of this study predate the infection). Cell type and time point are not known. The V call is TRBV7-9, the J call TRBJ2-3; no definite D call. Here the CDR3 DNA reads TGTGCCAGCAGCTCGTATTACACAGATACGCAGTATTTT. Encoded protein: CASSSYYTDTQYF.